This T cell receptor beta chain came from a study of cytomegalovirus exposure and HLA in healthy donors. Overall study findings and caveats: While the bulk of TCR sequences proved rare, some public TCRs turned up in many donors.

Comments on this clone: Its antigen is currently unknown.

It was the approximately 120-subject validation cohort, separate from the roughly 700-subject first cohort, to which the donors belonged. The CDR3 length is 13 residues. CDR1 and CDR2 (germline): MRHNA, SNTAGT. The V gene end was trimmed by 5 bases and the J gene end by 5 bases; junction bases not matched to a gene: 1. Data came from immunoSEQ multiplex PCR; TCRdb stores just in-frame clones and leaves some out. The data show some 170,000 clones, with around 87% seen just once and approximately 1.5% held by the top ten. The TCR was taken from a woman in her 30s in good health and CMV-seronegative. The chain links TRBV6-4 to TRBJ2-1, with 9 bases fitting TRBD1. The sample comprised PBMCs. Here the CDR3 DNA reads TGTGCCAGCAGTCGGACAGGGGACAATGAGCAGTTCTTC. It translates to CASSRTGDNEQFF.